These T cell receptor beta chains were read from a single sample in a study of blood T cell repertoires in COVID-19. Profiled with immunoSEQ multiplex PCR; TCRdb holds only in-frame clones, not every one. The sample carries about 20,000 clones, roughly 91% recorded once. Sequencing used peripheral blood. The source of these receptors is a woman in her sixties or seventies with active COVID-19. Each CDR3 is given with its conserved first and last residue. A D gene is named only where the DNA matches it firmly. Only some rows state a clone size, as once, few, many or a class for expanded clones.

>TRBD1|TRBV19|.|TRBJ2-6
TGTGCCAGTAGTATAGTTGGGACAGGAGGATCTGGGGCCAACGTCCTGACTTTC
CASSIVGTGGSGANVLTF
>TRBD1|TRBV19|.|TRBJ1-2
TGTGCCAGTAGTGACAGGGGACCCTATGGCTACACCTTC
CASSDRGPYGYTF
>.|TRBV2|few|TRBJ1-2
TGTGCCAGCAGTGCCCGCCAGGCCACGTCTAACTATGGCTACACCTTC
CASSARQATSNYGYTF
>TRBD2|TRBV19|.|TRBJ2-1
TGTGCCAGTAGTATGATAGCGGGGGGGTTTTACAATGAGCAGTTCTTC
CASSMIAGGFYNEQFF
>.|TRBV12-3/TRBV12-4|.|TRBJ1-1
TGTGCCAGCATAAAACAGGGGAACACTGAAGCTTTCTTT
CASIKQGNTEAFF
>.|TRBV7-8|.|TRBJ1-6
TGTGCCAGCAGCTTATTGGGGCGTGGCGCCCAAATTTCACCCCTCCACTTT
CASSLLGRGAQISPLHF
>.|TRBV9|.|TRBJ2-7
TGTGCCAGCAGCGTATTTCAGGGGGGCGAGCAGTACTTC
CASSVFQGGEQYF
>TRBD1|TRBV5-1|.|TRBJ1-1
TGCGCCAGCAGCATACCGAGCCGGGACAGGGGAGCTTTCTTT
CASSIPSRDRGAFF
>.|TRBV18|.|TRBJ1-2
TGTGCCAGCCGTGGGGGGGCCAACTATGGCTACACCTTC
CASRGGANYGYTF
>TRBD1|TRBV19|.|TRBJ1-2
TGTGCCAGTAGTACCCCGGGACAGCCGCCTTATGGCTACACCTTC
CASSTPGQPPYGYTF
>TRBD1|TRBV6-5|.|TRBJ1-2
TGTGCCAGCACCCGGGACAGCTATGGCTACACCTTC
CASTRDSYGYTF
>.|TRBV5-1|.|TRBJ2-1
TGCGCCAGCAGCTTGTTGGGACTCGAGAACTACAATGAGCAGTTCTTC
CASSLLGLENYNEQFF
>.|TRBV6-6|few|TRBJ2-2
TGTGCCAGCAGCCCTCAGGGGTCGGGCACCGGGGAGCTGTTTTTT
CASSPQGSGTGELFF
>TRBD1|TRBV6-5|.|TRBJ1-2
TGTGCCAGCAGGAACAGGGGCGGCTATGGCTACACCTTC
CASRNRGGYGYTF
>.|TRBV19|.|TRBJ2-3
TGTGCCAGTAGTCTGCAACCAGCAGATACGCAGTATTTT
CASSLQPADTQYF
>.|TRBV7-6|once|TRBJ2-1
TGTGCCAGCAGCACTGAAGACTGGCACAATGAGCAGTTCTTC
CASSTEDWHNEQFF
>TRBD1|TRBV18|.|TRBJ2-7
TGTGCCAGCTCACCCCCGCGGGGACAGGGAGCCTACGAGCAGTACTTC
CASSPPRGQGAYEQYF
>.|TRBV6-5|.|TRBJ2-1
TGTGCCAGCAGTTACGGGAGCTCCTACAATGAGCAGTTCTTC
CASSYGSSYNEQFF
>TRBD1|TRBV5-6|.|TRBJ2-1
TGTGCCAGCAGCTTGGGGTATGATGGGACAGGGGGCCGTGAGCAGTTCTTC
CASSLGYDGTGGREQFF
>.|TRBV7-8|.|TRBJ1-1
TGTGCCAGCAGCCCCCCCGGGAACACTGAAGCTTTCTTT
CASSPPGNTEAFF
>.|TRBV14|.|TRBJ1-4
TGTGCCAGCAGCCAAGCCGTCGGGGAAAAACTGTTTTTT
CASSQAVGEKLFF
>TRBD1|TRBV27|.|TRBJ1-4
TGTGCCAGCAGTTCGAACGACGCAGGGGGAAAACTGTTTTTT
CASSSNDAGGKLFF
>.|TRBV28|.|TRBJ1-2
TGTGCCAGCAGTTTGCGGGGAAACTATGGCTACACCTTC
CASSLRGNYGYTF
>.|TRBV2|once|TRBJ2-3
TGTGCCAGCAGAAGGGGGGGCCCCACAGATACGCAGTATTTT
CASRRGGPTDTQYF
>.|TRBV5-1|.|TRBJ1-4
TGCGCCAGCAGCTTGGGGGGGCTGGGTGAAAAACTGTTTTTT
CASSLGGLGEKLFF
>.|TRBV7-3|.|TRBJ2-3
TGTGCCAGCAGCGGAACACAGGGTGATACGCAGTATTTT
CASSGTQGDTQYF
>.|TRBV27|.|TRBJ1-2
TGTGCCAGCAGTTTATCGGGCAGGCATTGGAACTATGGCTACACCTTC
CASSLSGRHWNYGYTF
>TRBD1|TRBV5-1|once|TRBJ2-5
TGCGCCAGCAGCCCGGGGACAGGGGGCAGGCAAGAGACCCAGTACTTC
CASSPGTGGRQETQYF
>TRBD1|TRBV19|.|TRBJ2-2
TGTGCCAGTAGAACAGGGGGCGGCCGTTCCACCGGGGAGCTGTTTTTT
CASRTGGGRSTGELFF
>.|TRBV5-1|.|TRBJ2-7
TGCGCCAGCAGCTCCCGGACAAGCTACCAATCCTACGAGCAGTACTTC
CASSSRTSYQSYEQYF
>TRBD1|TRBV3-1/TRBV3-2|.|TRBJ1-1
TGTGCCAGCAGCCAGGGACAGGGAAGCACTGAAGCTTTCTTT
CASSQGQGSTEAFF
>.|TRBV5-1|.|TRBJ2-7
TGCGCCAGCAGTACCGACAGGACCTACGAGCAGTACTTC
CASSTDRTYEQYF
>TRBD1|TRBV5-6|.|TRBJ2-4
TGTGCCAGCACCTCCGGGACAGGGGGCGCTTGGGCCAAAAACATTCAGTACTTC
CASTSGTGGAWAKNIQYF
>.|TRBV25-1|.|TRBJ1-1
TGTGCCAGCAGTGTCCGTCCGGGGACTGAAGCTTTCTTT
CASSVRPGTEAFF
>.|TRBV5-1|.|TRBJ1-2
TGCGCCAGCAGCTTGAGAGGGCAGGAGGGCTACACCTTC
CASSLRGQEGYTF
>.|TRBV14|.|TRBJ1-6
TGTGCCAGCAGCCAGGTCACAGGTATGGGGAATTCACCCCTCCACTTT
CASSQVTGMGNSPLHF
>.|TRBV5-1|.|TRBJ2-7
.
CASSFGPGGEQYF
>.|TRBV2|.|TRBJ2-2
TGTGCCAGCAGAGCGGGACAGGCCACTTCCACCGGGGAGCTGTTTTTT
CASRAGQATSTGELFF
>.|TRBV11-3|.|TRBJ1-3
TGTGCCAGCAGCCTAGACGGTCGCTCTGGAAACACCATATATTTT
CASSLDGRSGNTIYF